The clone carrying this TCR beta chain has at least ten counts. Its antigen is undetermined. These data belong to a study of T cells in Graves' hyperthyroidism and ophthalmopathy. The study's findings and limits: The authors' 13 V-J model separated ophthalmopathy from stable hyperthyroidism.

What was amplified from RNA transcripts were TCR beta CDR3 regions. The HTBI primer set was used in a first-round RT-PCR of the TCR CDR3. TCRdb re-analysed the multiplex PCR reads in MiXCR, keeping a single row per CDR3 protein. The repertoire holds nearly 600,000 distinct CDR3 sequences, approximately 15% seen once, with almost 6% in the top ten. Deletions cut 3 bases from V and 4 bases from J, with 9 bases between. Looked up from germline, CDR1 is ENHRY and CDR2 is SYGVKD. The CDR3 consists of 13 residues. The material sequenced was blood. This chain links TRBV10-3 with TRBJ1-1; the D gene is possibly TRBD1 (5 bases). This sequence originates from a woman younger than 45 with Graves' hyperthyroidism that later progressed to Graves' ophthalmopathy. The CDR3 DNA is TGTGCCATCAGTGATGGGGGGTCCACTGAAGCTTTCTTT. Translating it yields CAISDGGSTEAFF.